This entry is about one TCR beta chain. The data stem from a study of shared clonotypes between healthy human individuals. Repertoires were generated with immunoSEQ multiplex PCR, while TCRdb's copy carries only in-frame clones and drops some. The data show 1.5 million to 2.5 million clones, about 95% seen once. Terminally differentiated effector memory CD45RA+ cells were excluded by CCR7 positive selection of CD45RO-negative cells. The sequenced sample consisted of naive CD8+ T cells sorted from blood. This sequence originates from a man aged 18 to 30 in good health.

The CDR3 nucleotides read TGTGCCACCACTGAAAGCTACGAGCAGTACTTC. Translated: CATTESYEQYF. The V call is TRBV10-3, the J call TRBJ2-7; no firm D call. Germline lookup yields CDR1 ENHRY and CDR2 SYGVKD. The CDR3 runs to 11 residues. Trimming stripped 10 bases from V and 3 bases from J, with 10 bases between.